Shown below are 6 T cell receptor beta chains from a single sample sequenced in a study of blood T cell repertoires in COVID-19. Some clones are missing from TCRdb's copy, which holds only in-frame ones; the method was immunoSEQ multiplex PCR. Here the sample spans about 250,000 clones, around four fifths being singletons. Sequencing was performed on peripheral blood. The receptors were sampled from a woman between 55 and 75 years old with active or convalescent COVID-19.

The sample holds one count of this clone. This rearrangement joins TRBV18 to TRBJ1-4; D gene unclear. Germline CDR1 reads KGHSH; CDR2 reads LQKENI. The CDR3 runs to 16 residues. V lost 1 base and J lost 2, with 11 bases in between. The CDR3 spells CASSPRAQRTNEKLFF. CDR3 nucleotides: TGTGCCAGCTCACCACGTGCCCAGAGGACTAATGAAAAACTGTTTTTT.

V usage is TRBV4-2 and J usage is TRBJ1-1; D not certain. CDR3 length equals 15 residues. Trimming cost V 1 base and J 6 bases, with 15 bases left between them. Germline V CDR1 and CDR2: LGHNA, YNFKEQ. The CDR3 here is CASSQVTGGMAEAFF. As DNA, the CDR3 is TGTGCCAGCAGCCAAGTAACGGGAGGGATGGCTGAAGCTTTCTTT.

This chain joins TRBV5-6 and TRBJ2-2; 9 bases match TRBD1. This CDR3 has 16 residues. Trimming cost V 2 bases and J 6 bases; bases outside gene matches: 8. Looked up from germline, CDR1 is SGHDT and CDR2 is YYEEEE. The CDR3 reads CASSFRDRGLSGELFF. CDR3 in DNA: TGTGCCAGCAGCTTTCGAGACAGGGGGTTATCCGGGGAGCTGTTTTTT.

The genes are TRBV12-3 or TRBV12-4 and TRBJ2-2; D not resolved. This CDR3 spans 13 amino acids. The V end lost 7 bases, the J end lost 2 bases, and 8 bases lay between the germline ends. The CDR3 spells CASNLVNTGELFF. CDR3 sequence (DNA): TGTGCCAGCAACTTGGTAAACACCGGGGAGCTGTTTTTT.

The chain uses TRBV6-6 and TRBJ1-1; weak D call: TRBD1 (6 bases). Germline loops: CDR1 MNHNY, CDR2 SVGAGI (reference sequence). The ends were cut back, 6 bases at V and 0 bases at J, with 14 bases in the middle. CDR3 length: 15 residues. The CDR3: CASRPRTDMNTEAFF. In DNA form, the CDR3 reads TGTGCCAGCAGACCACGGACAGACATGAACACTGAAGCTTTCTTT.

Written as DNA, the CDR3 is TGTGCCAGCAGCCGCGGGACAGTTGGAATCGGCTACACCTTC. Its translation: CASSRGTVGIGYTF. The chain carries TRBV6-5 and TRBJ1-2; 7 positions agree with TRBD1. This CDR3 region has 14 residues. Germline CDR1 reads MNHEY; CDR2 reads SVGAGI. Germline trimming cut 6 bases from V and 8 bases from J; bases unmatched to any gene: 12.